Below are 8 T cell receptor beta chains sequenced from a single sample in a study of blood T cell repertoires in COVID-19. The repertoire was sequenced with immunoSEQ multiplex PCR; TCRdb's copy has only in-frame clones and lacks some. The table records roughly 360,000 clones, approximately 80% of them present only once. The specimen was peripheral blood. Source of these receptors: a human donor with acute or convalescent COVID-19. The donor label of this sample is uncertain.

The CDR3 spells CASSSGGQKRYF. For the CDR3, the DNA is TGTGCCAGCAGTTCAGGAGGACAGAAAAGGTACTTC. The J gene is TRBJ2-7, the V gene TRBV28, with TRBD1 as a possible D gene (6 bases). Looked up from germline, CDR1 is MDHEN and CDR2 is SYDVKM. Trimming pared 4 bases from V and 12 bases from J, leaving 16 bases between. This CDR3 contains 12 residues.

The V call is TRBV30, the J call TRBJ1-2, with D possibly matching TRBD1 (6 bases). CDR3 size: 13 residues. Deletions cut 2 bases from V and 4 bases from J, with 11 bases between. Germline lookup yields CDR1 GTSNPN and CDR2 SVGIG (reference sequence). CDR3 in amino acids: CAWSMAQGYGYTF. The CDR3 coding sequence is TGTGCCTGGAGTATGGCACAGGGCTATGGCTACACCTTC.

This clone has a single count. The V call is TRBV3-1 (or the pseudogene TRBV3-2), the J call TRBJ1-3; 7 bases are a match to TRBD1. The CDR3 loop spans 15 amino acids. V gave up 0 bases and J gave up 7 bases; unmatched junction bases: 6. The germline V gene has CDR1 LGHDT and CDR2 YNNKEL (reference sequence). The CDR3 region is CASSQDRDRPNTIYF. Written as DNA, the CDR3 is TGTGCCAGCAGCCAAGACCGGGACAGACCGAACACCATATATTTT.

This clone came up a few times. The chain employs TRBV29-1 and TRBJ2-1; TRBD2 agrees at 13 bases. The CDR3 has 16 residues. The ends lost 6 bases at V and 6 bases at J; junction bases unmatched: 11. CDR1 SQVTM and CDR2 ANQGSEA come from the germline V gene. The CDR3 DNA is TGCAGCGTGAGCCCGAGGACTAGCGGGAGTAGCAATGAGCAGTTCTTC. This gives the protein CSVSPRTSGSSNEQFF.

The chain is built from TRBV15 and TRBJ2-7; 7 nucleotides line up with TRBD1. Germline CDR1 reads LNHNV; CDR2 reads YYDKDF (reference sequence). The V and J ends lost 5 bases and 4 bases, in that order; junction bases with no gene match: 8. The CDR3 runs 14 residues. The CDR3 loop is CATSGPGTAYEQYF. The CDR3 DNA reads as TGTGCCACCAGCGGGCCCGGGACAGCATACGAGCAGTACTTC.

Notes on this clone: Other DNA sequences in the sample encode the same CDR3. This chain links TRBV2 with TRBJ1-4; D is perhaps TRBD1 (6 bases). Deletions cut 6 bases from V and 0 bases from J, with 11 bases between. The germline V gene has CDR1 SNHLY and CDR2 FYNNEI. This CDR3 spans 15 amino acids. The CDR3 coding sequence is TGTGCCAGCAGCCCACAGGGCTCAACTAATGAAAAACTGTTTTTT. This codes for CASSPQGSTNEKLFF.

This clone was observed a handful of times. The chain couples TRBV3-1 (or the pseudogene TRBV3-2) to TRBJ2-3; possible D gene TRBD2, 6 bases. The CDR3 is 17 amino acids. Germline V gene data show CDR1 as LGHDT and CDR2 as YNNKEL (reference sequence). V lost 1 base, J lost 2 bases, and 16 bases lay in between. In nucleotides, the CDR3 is TGTGCCAGCAGCCAAGGGACCCGGGGGAGAAACACAGATACGCAGTATTTT. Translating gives CASSQGTRGRNTDTQYF.

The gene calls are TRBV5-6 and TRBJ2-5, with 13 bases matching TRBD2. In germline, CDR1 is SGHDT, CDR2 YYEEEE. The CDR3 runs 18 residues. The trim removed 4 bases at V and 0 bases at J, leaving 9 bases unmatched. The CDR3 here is CASSAGLAGPWYQETQYF. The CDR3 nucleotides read TGTGCCAGCAGCGCGGGACTAGCGGGGCCCTGGTACCAAGAGACCCAGTACTTC.